These 2 T cell receptor beta chains originate from one sample sequenced in a study of blood T cell repertoires in COVID-19. Measured with immunoSEQ multiplex PCR; TCRdb has only the in-frame clones, and not every one. The sample carries a few hundred thousand clones, more than 70% recorded once. The sequenced material came from peripheral blood. These receptor sequences come from a woman between 45 and 60 years old who had recovered from COVID-19.

The CDR3 protein is CASSGRATAGNTIYF. The CDR3 DNA reads TGTGCCAGCAGCGGGCGGGCTACCGCGGGAAACACCATATATTTT. The chain uses TRBV7-2 and TRBJ1-3; D gene ambiguous. Trimming removed 5 bases at V and 4 bases at J, with 15 bases between. Germline V gives CDR1 SGHTA, CDR2 FQGNSA. The CDR3 has 15 residues. The full variable domain, its missing parts supplied by reference TRBV7-2 and TRBJ1-3, is GAGVSQSPSNKVTEKGKDVELRCDPISGHTALYWYRQSLGQGLEFLIYFQGNSAPDKSGLPSDRFSAERTGGSVSTLTIQRTQQEDSAVYLCASSGRATAGNTIYFGEGSWLTVV.

The chain recombines TRBV7-7 with TRBJ2-1, with D possibly being TRBD2 (6 bases). Per the germline V gene, CDR1 is SSHAT and CDR2 is FNYEAQ (reference sequence). V was trimmed by 1 base and J by 9 bases, leaving 10 bases between them. The length of the CDR3 is 13 residues. For the CDR3, the DNA is TGTGCCAGCAGCTTAGGGTCCGGGGGTGAGCAGTTCTTC. This encodes CASSLGSGGEQFF.